These 9 T cell receptor beta chains were sequenced from one sample in a study of Ad26.COV2.S vaccination and SARS-CoV-2 variants. The treatment: around 19 received Ad26.COV2.S at low or high dose, single or two shots; 5 received placebo; per-sample allocation not given. Day 63 after the first vaccine or placebo injection was the time point for sampling. Profiling relied on immunoSEQ multiplex PCR, and the TCRdb table lists in-frame clones only, not all of them. The sample consists of 350,000 to 400,000 clones, over 75% of them appearing once. Sample: peripheral blood, taken in a trial of Ad26.COV2.S vaccine versus placebo. These receptors were taken from a person between 18 and 59 years old who received the Ad26.COV2.S COVID-19 vaccine or a placebo.

The chain joins TRBV19 to TRBJ2-1, with D perhaps TRBD1 or TRBD2 (5 bases each). CDR3 size: 13 residues. Trimming shortened V by 2 bases and J by 6 bases, and 8 bases separated the two germline ends. Per the germline V gene, CDR1 is LNHDA and CDR2 is SQIVND (reference sequence). CDR3 in DNA: TGTGCCAGTAGTATAACTGGGGGCAATGAGCAGTTCTTC. Translation: CASSITGGNEQFF.

The gene calls are TRBV18 and TRBJ2-1; D remains ambiguous. V was clipped by 0 bases and J by 10 bases, with 16 bases between them. The CDR3 length is 15 residues. From germline, CDR1 is KGHSH and CDR2 LQKENI. DNA of the CDR3: TGTGCCAGCTCACCACCGCTGCGCAGTACCCAAGAGCAGTTCTTC. Its protein product is CASSPPLRSTQEQFF.

This rearrangement joins TRBV28 to TRBJ1-1; D uncertain. The CDR3 runs 14 residues. CDR1 and CDR2 from the germline V gene are MDHEN and SYDVKM. V lost 6 bases, J lost 0 bases, and 11 bases lay in between. As DNA, the CDR3 is TGTGCCAGCAGATTTAATATCATGAACACTGAAGCTTTCTTT. It codes for CASRFNIMNTEAFF.

This clone was counted only a few times. This chain uses TRBV28 with TRBJ1-1; tentative D call: TRBD1 (5 bases). CDR1 and CDR2 from the germline V gene are MDHEN and SYDVKM. The V and J ends lost 4 bases and 1 base respectively, with 13 bases between them. The CDR3 is made up of 15 amino acids. The CDR3 DNA reads as TGTGCCAGCAGTTCACCAGGGTCCGGGAACACTGAAGCTTTCTTT. Translation: CASSSPGSGNTEAFF.

J is TRBJ2-5 and V is TRBV11-1, with 8 bases aligning to TRBD1. V lost 5 bases, J lost 3 bases, and 11 bases stayed unmatched. The CDR3 has 16 amino acids. Germline CDR1 and CDR2: SGHAT and FQDESV (reference sequence). The DNA of the CDR3 is TGTGCCAGCAGCGCAAGTGCCGGACAGGGAAAAGAGACCCAGTACTTC. It specifies CASSASAGQGKETQYF.

CDR3 nucleotides: TGTGCCAGCAGCCAAGAGGACGGACTAGCGGGAGGGCCGTCAGATACGCAGTATTTT. Translating it yields CASSQEDGLAGGPSDTQYF. The chain combines TRBV4-2 with TRBJ2-3; 15 positions agree with TRBD2. Losses at the gene ends were 0 bases for V and 4 bases for J; bases not matched to a gene: 8. Germline V gives CDR1 LGHNA, CDR2 YNFKEQ. The CDR3 runs 19 residues.

The chain has TRBV5-4 and TRBJ1-1, with 11 bases lining up with TRBD1. Germline V lookup: CDR1 SGHNT, CDR2 YYREEE (reference sequence). Losses at the gene ends were 0 bases for V and 5 bases for J; bases not matched to a gene: 3. The CDR3 totals 15 residues. As DNA, the CDR3 is TGTGCCAGCAGCTTGGTAGGACAGGGGGCGACTGAAGCTTTCTTT. This codes for CASSLVGQGATEAFF.

V and J are TRBV21-1 and TRBJ1-3; the table calls TRBD1, which could not be checked here. TRBV21-1 is assigned pseudogene status. This CDR3 has 17 residues. CDR3 protein: CASSVTGTGKGGNTIYF. DNA of the CDR3: TGTGCCAGCAGCGTGACCGGGACAGGGAAAGGTGGAAACACCATATATTTT.

CDR3 protein: CASSEVPGGQETQYF. In nucleotides, the CDR3 is TGTGCCAGCAGTGAAGTTCCAGGGGGCCAAGAGACCCAGTACTTC. The V call is TRBV6-1, the J call TRBJ2-5, with 7 bases matching TRBD1. This CDR3 spans 15 amino acids. CDR1 is MNHNS and CDR2 is SASEGT in the germline V gene. The V and J ends lost 1 base and 1 base, in that order; junction bases with no gene match: 3.